This is a list of T cell receptor beta chains from one sample in a study of cytomegalovirus exposure and HLA in healthy donors. Here immunoSEQ multiplex PCR was the method, and the copy in TCRdb shows in-frame clones only, minus some. The data hold some 130,000 clones, with roughly three quarters observed a single time. Sequencing input: PBMCs. These receptors all stem from a man aged 25 to 40 in good health and CMV-seronegative. Each CDR3 is given with its conserved first and last residue. The D gene is left open where the match is weak. For some rows the clone size is stated as once, few or many, or as a class when expanded; others skip it.

.	TRBV27	TRBD1	TRBJ2-1	TGTGCCAGCATCGAATGGGACAGGAGGTATGAGCAGTTCTTC	CASIEWDRRYEQFF
once	TRBV6-5	TRBD1	TRBJ1-2	TGTGCCAGCAACCAGGGGGCCGACTATGGCTACACCTTC	CASNQGADYGYTF
.	TRBV7-2	TRBD1	TRBJ1-2	TGTGCCAGCAGCCACTATACCGGGACAGGGGGCAGAGGCTACACCTTC	CASSHYTGTGGRGYTF
.	TRBV27	TRBD1	TRBJ2-2	TGTGCCAGTACGGGCAGGGGGCTCACCGGGGAGCTGTTTTTT	CASTGRGLTGELFF
.	TRBV2	TRBD1	TRBJ2-7	TGTGCCAGCAGGTCCGGGACAGGGCGCCTGCGAGGGTTAACCTACGAGCAGTACTTC	CASRSGTGRLRGLTYEQYF
.	TRBV9	.	TRBJ2-3	TGTGCCAGCAGCGTAGGGGGCTTCACAGATACGCAGTATTTT	CASSVGGFTDTQYF
.	TRBV2	TRBD1	TRBJ2-3	TGTGCCAGCAGTGGGACAGGGGGCGCAGATACGCAGTATTTT	CASSGTGGADTQYF
once	TRBV2	TRBD1	TRBJ2-7	TGTGCCAGCAGTGCGGACAGGGGGCTATCCTACGAGCAGTACTTC	CASSADRGLSYEQYF
medium-sized	TRBV5-1	.	TRBJ2-5	TGCGCCAGCAGCTTGGCTCCGGGAGTGGCGGAGACCCAGTACTTC	CASSLAPGVAETQYF
.	TRBV20-1	TRBD1	TRBJ2-5	TGCAGTGCTGTCCGGGACAGATCTTACTTC	CSAVRDRSYF
.	TRBV6-5	.	TRBJ2-7	TGTGCCAGCAGTTACTCGCACAGCTACGAGCAGTACTTC	CASSYSHSYEQYF
few	TRBV30	.	TRBJ1-1	TGTGCCCGCAGGCGCACGTTGAACACTGAAGCTTTCTTT	CARRRTLNTEAFF
.	TRBV4-2	TRBD2	TRBJ2-7	TGTGCCAGCAGCCAACCGGGAGGAGTAGGCTACGAGCAGTACTTC	CASSQPGGVGYEQYF
.	TRBV13	TRBD2	TRBJ2-7	TGTGCCAGCAGCCTCGGGACTAGCGGGATCACCTACGAGCAGTACTTC	CASSLGTSGITYEQYF
.	TRBV2	.	TRBJ2-7	TGTGCCAGCAGGCCCGACAGAATCCCCCTCGAGCAGTACTTC	CASRPDRIPLEQYF
.	TRBV30	TRBD1	TRBJ1-4	TGTGCCTGGAATCCGGGACAGGGAAAGAGGGAAGAAAAACTGTTTTTT	CAWNPGQGKREEKLFF
.	TRBV6-1	.	TRBJ2-7	TGTGCCAGCAGTGAACCCCGGGACTGGGACTACGAGCAGTACTTC	CASSEPRDWDYEQYF
.	TRBV7-9	.	TRBJ2-7	TGTGCCAGCAGCTTAGCCCTAGTGGCAAACGAGCAGTACTTC	CASSLALVANEQYF
.	TRBV6-1	TRBD1	TRBJ2-7	TGTGCCAGCAGTGTTGGGACAGGGGGCGACGAGCAGTACTTC	CASSVGTGGDEQYF
.	TRBV5-4	.	TRBJ2-7	TGTGCCAGCAGCTTTGGGGCTAGCGACTCCTACGAGCAGTACTTC	CASSFGASDSYEQYF
.	TRBV29-1	TRBD2	TRBJ2-1	TGCAGCGGGGGACGGGAGGGCCTAAATGAGCAGTTCTTC	CSGGREGLNEQFF
.	TRBV9	TRBD2	TRBJ2-7	TGTGCCAGCAGCGTAGCTAGCGGGAGGACCTACGAGCAGTACTTC	CASSVASGRTYEQYF
few	TRBV14	TRBD2	TRBJ2-7	TGTGCCAGCGGATCTAGCGGGAGTTACAACGAGCAGTACTTC	CASGSSGSYNEQYF
.	TRBV19	.	TRBJ1-4	TGTGCCAGTAGTAGTGGGGCAGGGGTAGATGAAAAACTGTTTTTT	CASSSGAGVDEKLFF
.	TRBV27	TRBD2	TRBJ2-2	TGTGCCAGCAGTCGCTTGACTAGCGGGACCGGGGAGCTGTTTTTT	CASSRLTSGTGELFF
.	TRBV5-6	TRBD2	TRBJ2-7	TGTGCCAGCAGCCTAATGACTAGCGGGAGTTTCACCTCAGGGTACGAGCAGTACTTC	CASSLMTSGSFTSGYEQYF
.	TRBV7-8	.	TRBJ1-5	TGTGCCAGTCAGCGTGAAGGATATAGCAATCAGCCCCAGCATTTT	CASQREGYSNQPQHF
once	TRBV6-1	.	TRBJ1-1	TGTGCCAGCACAATGAACACTGAAGCTTTCTTT	CASTMNTEAFF
.	TRBV5-5	.	TRBJ2-2	TGTGCCAGCAGCTTGCCTCTTACGGGCGGGGAGCTGTTTTTT	CASSLPLTGGELFF
.	TRBV7-6	.	TRBJ1-4	TGTGCCAGCAGCTTAGCCCCGGGGGGGACAACTAATGAAAAACTGTTTTTT	CASSLAPGGTTNEKLFF
.	TRBV9	.	TRBJ2-3	TGTGCCAGCAGCGTAGCCCACGGTACGGATACGCAGTATTTT	CASSVAHGTDTQYF
.	TRBV20-1	.	TRBJ2-5	TGCAGTGCGGCTCAAGAGACCCAGTACTTC	CSAAQETQYF
once	TRBV28	TRBD1	TRBJ2-2	TGTGCCAGCAGTTTGGCCGGGACAGGGTCGTCCGGGGAGCTGTTTTTT	CASSLAGTGSSGELFF
once	TRBV4-1	.	TRBJ2-2	TGCGCCAGCAGCCCATTGCCAGGGCCGAACACCGGGGAGCTGTTTTTT	CASSPLPGPNTGELFF
once	TRBV7-3	TRBD2	TRBJ2-1	TGTGCCAGCAGCTTAGGGCTAGCGGGAGGAAATGAGCAGTTCTTC	CASSLGLAGGNEQFF
.	TRBV6-5	TRBD1	TRBJ2-1	TGTGCCAGCAGTCGCGGGACAGGGAATGAGCAGTTCTTC	CASSRGTGNEQFF
.	TRBV9	.	TRBJ1-5	TGTGCCAGCAGCGTCGGCAGGGGCGATCAGCCCCAGCATTTT	CASSVGRGDQPQHF
.	TRBV4-1	TRBD1	TRBJ2-1	TGCGCCAGCAGCCACCTGACAGGGGCGGGTTTCTACAATGAGCAGTTCTTC	CASSHLTGAGFYNEQFF
.	TRBV15	.	TRBJ2-1	TGTGCCACCAGCAGCGGGAGCTCCTACAATGAGCAGTTCTTC	CATSSGSSYNEQFF
.	TRBV5-8	.	TRBJ2-7	TGTGCCAGCAGCGCAGCCGGGACTTACACCTACGAGCAGTACTTC	CASSAAGTYTYEQYF
.	TRBV19	.	TRBJ1-2	TGTGCCAGTAAGCGGGGGGCGTTCTATGGCTACACCTTC	CASKRGAFYGYTF
.	TRBV5-1	TRBD2	TRBJ2-4	TGCGCCAGCAGCTTGGGGACTAGCGGTAATTTAAACATTCAGTACTTC	CASSLGTSGNLNIQYF
.	TRBV6-5	.	TRBJ2-7	TGTGCCAGCAGTTACTCCCCCGCGTACGAGCAGTACTTC	CASSYSPAYEQYF
.	TRBV5-1	.	TRBJ1-2	TGCGCCAGCAGCCAATCGAACGGACTTAACTATGGCTACACCTTC	CASSQSNGLNYGYTF
few	TRBV30	TRBD1	TRBJ1-2	TGTGCCTGGAGTGGGACAGGGGATGGCTACACCTTC	CAWSGTGDGYTF
.	TRBV7-9	.	TRBJ1-2	TGTGCCAGCAGCTTCGCTACTTTCTATGGCTACACCTTC	CASSFATFYGYTF
.	TRBV5-1	TRBD2	TRBJ2-4	TGCGCCAGCAGCTTGGGGCTAGCGGGAGTTGAAAACATTCAGTACTTC	CASSLGLAGVENIQYF
.	TRBV19	.	TRBJ1-2	TGTGCCAGTAGGCAGGGGTTTAGCTATGGCTACACCTTC	CASRQGFSYGYTF
.	TRBV7-3	.	TRBJ1-6	TGTGCCAGCAGCCGCTTCCCCGGGGGTTATAATTCACCCCTCCACTTT	CASSRFPGGYNSPLHF
.	TRBV5-4	TRBD1	TRBJ1-2	TGTGCCAGCAGCCGAACTTTGGTCCAGGGGGCGCGTGGCTACACCTTC	CASSRTLVQGARGYTF
few	TRBV30	TRBD1	TRBJ2-1	TGTGCCTGGAGTCCCTTGACAGGGGGGACCCACAATGAGCAGTTCTTC	CAWSPLTGGTHNEQFF
few	TRBV14	TRBD2	TRBJ2-7	TGTGCCAGCAGCCAAGATGGGCGGGAGGGCCGTCCCGAGCAGTACTTC	CASSQDGREGRPEQYF
.	TRBV7-9	TRBD1	TRBJ2-7	TGTGCCAGCAGCTCCCGGGACAGGCATTACGAGCAGTACTTC	CASSSRDRHYEQYF
.	TRBV18	TRBD2	TRBJ2-2	TGTGCCAGCTCACCTGGACTAGCGGTTGGAGCCGGGGAGCTGTTTTTT	CASSPGLAVGAGELFF
.	TRBV15	.	TRBJ1-2	TGTGCCACCAGCAGAGCCAGGGCTGGCTACACCTTC	CATSRARAGYTF
.	TRBV28	.	TRBJ1-2	TGTGCCAGCAGGAGCATGAGGGGCTACACCTTC	CASRSMRGYTF
few	TRBV5-6	.	TRBJ2-4	TGTGCCAGCAGCTCGGGACTAGCCAAAAACATTCAGTACTTC	CASSSGLAKNIQYF
once	TRBV5-6	.	TRBJ2-7	TGTGCCAGCAGCTTTCCCGTTGACGGGTTGAGGGCCTACGAGCAGTACTTC	CASSFPVDGLRAYEQYF
.	TRBV29-1	TRBD2	TRBJ2-5	TGCAGCGTCGGACTAGCGGGACATTTCCAAGAGACCCAGTACTTC	CSVGLAGHFQETQYF